This T cell receptor beta chain was recovered during a study of blood T cell repertoires in COVID-19. The method was immunoSEQ multiplex PCR; TCRdb's version includes in-frame clones alone and lacks a portion of them. In the table there are about 27,000 clones, approximately 79% of which are singletons. Germline V lookup: CDR1 MGHDK, CDR2 SYGVNS. Trimming removed 4 bases from V and 8 bases from J, with 14 bases in between. This CDR3 has 14 amino acids. The source is a woman older than 75 with acute or convalescent COVID-19. The V and J genes are TRBV25-1 and TRBJ1-4; D is undetermined. Sequenced sample: peripheral blood. As DNA, the CDR3 is TGTGCCAGCAGTGTAGAGGGAAAGGGCGAAAAACTGTTTTTT. This encodes CASSVEGKGEKLFF.